This TCR beta chain was obtained from a study of persistence of HIV-infected CD4 T cells. Study results and caveats: Bulk TCR data could not be restricted to HIV-1-infected CMV-responding cells.

The stimulus was an HIV-1 Gag 15-mer peptide pool, about 1 ug/peptide/mL. CD40L-negative CD69-negative CD45RO-high memory CD4+ T cells were sorted as populations depleted of antigen-responding cells. Donors were HIV-1-infected adults who began suppressive ART during chronic infection. Before stimulation, PBMCs underwent CD8+ T cell depletion. CDR1 and CDR2 from the germline V gene are SGHTA and FQGNSA. V lost 5 bases and J lost 5, with 16 bases in between. The CDR3 has 14 residues. The immunoSEQ assay was version 4, run in survey mode. Repertoires were generated with immunoSEQ multiplex PCR, while TCRdb's copy carries only in-frame clones and drops some. The table lists about 40,000 clones, 75% to 80% of them singletons. Note on this clone: Its antigen is not identified.

Sequencing was performed on CD4+ T cells sorted from PBMCs after roughly 19-hour stimulation, taken from a patient who received antiretroviral therapy. This sequence was found in an adult man with HIV who was CMV-seropositive. This chain connects TRBV7-2 to TRBJ2-7, with D perhaps TRBD1 or TRBD2 (5 bases each). The CDR3 DNA is TGTGCCAGCAGCCTTGACCGAGGGGAGCACGAGCAGTACTTC. Protein sequence: CASSLDRGEHEQYF.